The 8 T cell receptor beta chains below come from one sample, sequenced in a study of blood T cell repertoires in COVID-19. Clones were read by immunoSEQ multiplex PCR, and TCRdb kept only the in-frame ones, dropping some. The data contain roughly 500,000 clones, 75% to 90% of them seen just once; the ten biggest clones take up 8% to 9.5%. The sample was PBMCs or T cells enriched from blood (not recorded which). The receptors stem from a woman aged 55 to 70 who had recovered from COVID-19.

CDR3 protein: CASSTGPLHF. Written as DNA, the CDR3 is TGTGCCAGCAGCACGGGACCCCTCCACTTT. The genes are TRBV11-2 and TRBJ1-6; no firm D call. Trimming removed 5 bases at V and 12 bases at J, with 5 bases between. CDR3 size: 10 residues. CDR1 and CDR2 from the germline V gene are SGHAT and FQNNGV.

The V gene is TRBV5-5, the J gene TRBJ2-7; possible D gene TRBD2, 5 bases. The ends were cut back, 0 bases at V and 6 bases at J, with 19 bases in the middle. From germline, CDR1 is SGHKS and CDR2 YYEKEE (reference sequence). There are 16 residues in the CDR3. CDR3 coding DNA: TGTGCCAGCAGCTTGGCCGGAGCCGGGGTGTTGGTCGAGCAGTACGTC. Amino acids: CASSLAGAGVLVEQYV.

A single count supports this clone. The chain has TRBV25-1 and TRBJ1-2; the D gene is possibly TRBD1 (6 bases). There are 14 residues in the CDR3. V lost 5 bases to trimming and J lost 7 bases, with 17 bases between them. The germline CDR1 and CDR2 sequences are MGHDK and SYGVNS. The CDR3 sequence is CASSPRGGRSGYTF. CDR3 nucleotides: TGTGCCAGCAGTCCCCGGGGGGGGCGGAGTGGCTACACCTTC.

The rearrangement uses TRBV7-2 and TRBJ2-1; 8 positions match TRBD1. The junction had 7 bases not matched to a gene; V was cut back by 9 bases and J by 6 bases. Per the germline V gene, CDR1 is SGHTA and CDR2 is FQGNSA. The CDR3 is 13 residues long. The CDR3 region has the DNA TGTGCCAGTACACGACAGGGGTTCAATGAGCAGTTCTTC. It encodes CASTRQGFNEQFF.

The chain couples TRBV5-1 to TRBJ2-3; possibly TRBD1 for D (5 bases). V shed 4 bases and J shed 1 base, with 16 bases lying between them. This CDR3 contains 16 residues. Germline V gene data show CDR1 as SGHRS and CDR2 as YFSETQ. Here the CDR3 reads CASSPQGAQGTDTQYF. CDR3 sequence (DNA): TGCGCCAGCAGCCCTCAAGGGGCACAGGGCACAGATACGCAGTATTTT.

The chain links TRBV7-2 to TRBJ2-4; possibly TRBD1 for D (6 bases). The germline V and J ends were trimmed by 1 base and 7 bases, with 8 bases remaining between them. Germline V gene lookup returns CDR1 SGHTA and CDR2 FQGNSA. CDR3 length: 13 amino acids. The CDR3 DNA follows: TGTGCCAGCAGCTTAGTGGGGGCGAACATTCAGTACTTC. Its protein product is CASSLVGANIQYF.

This clone was counted at least ten times. The chain couples TRBV2 to TRBJ1-4, with D possibly TRBD1 on 6 matching bases. This CDR3 spans 13 amino acids. Between the trimmed V and J ends, which lost 2 bases and 8 bases, there was a span of 9 bases. Germline CDR1 SNHLY, CDR2 FYNNEI. The CDR3 region is CASSEQGQEKLFF. CDR3 bases: TGTGCCAGCAGTGAACAGGGGCAAGAAAAACTGTTTTTT.

CDR3: CASSYTGTGFGAFF. The CDR3 coding sequence is TGTGCCAGCAGCTACACCGGGACAGGGTTTGGGGCTTTCTTT. This chain joins TRBV27 and TRBJ1-1; 9 bases match TRBD1. Germline V gives CDR1 MNHEY, CDR2 SMNVEV (reference sequence). The CDR3 extends over 14 amino acids. The V gene end was trimmed by 6 bases and the J gene end by 11 bases; junction bases not matched to a gene: 13.